These T cell receptor beta chains were read from a single sample in a study of blood T cell repertoires in COVID-19. The repertoire was sequenced with immunoSEQ multiplex PCR; TCRdb's copy has only in-frame clones and lacks some. This sample has 250,000 to 300,000 clones, with under 90% found just once. Material for sequencing was peripheral blood. The origin of the receptors is a woman in her fifties or sixties with active or convalescent COVID-19. The CDR3 runs from the conserved cysteine through the conserved F or W. Each record gives: CDR3 protein, CDR3 DNA, J gene, clone size, D gene, V gene. The D gene is left open where the match is weak. Size is omitted from some rows. Given values are once, few, many or a class for expanded clones.

cdr3_aa: CASSPRGAIYGYTF
cdr3_nt: TGTGCCAGCAGCCCCCGGGGGGCCATCTATGGCTACACCTTC
j_call: TRBJ1-2
clone_size: -
d_call: -
v_call: TRBV9

cdr3_aa: CASSIMGLDGYTF
cdr3_nt: TGTGCCAGTAGTATTATGGGCTTGGATGGCTACACCTTC
j_call: TRBJ1-2
clone_size: -
d_call: -
v_call: TRBV19

cdr3_aa: CASSLRGGSTEQFF
cdr3_nt: TGTGCCAGCAGTTTACGGGGAGGATCGACTGAGCAGTTCTTC
j_call: TRBJ2-1
clone_size: -
d_call: -
v_call: TRBV28

cdr3_aa: CASSPQTGTVGIYGYTF
cdr3_nt: TGTGCCAGCTCACCCCAGACCGGGACAGTGGGGATCTATGGCTACACCTTC
j_call: TRBJ1-2
clone_size: -
d_call: TRBD1
v_call: TRBV18

cdr3_aa: CATSVPGYGYTF
cdr3_nt: TGTGCCACCAGTGTACCGGGCTATGGCTACACCTTC
j_call: TRBJ1-2
clone_size: -
d_call: -
v_call: TRBV24-1

cdr3_aa: CATSTYEQSRYGYTF
cdr3_nt: TGTGCCACCAGCACTTATGAACAGTCCCGCTATGGCTACACCTTC
j_call: TRBJ1-2
clone_size: -
d_call: -
v_call: TRBV15

cdr3_aa: CASSQDLGREKLFF
cdr3_nt: TGTGCCAGCAGCCAAGATCTGGGGAGGGAAAAACTGTTTTTT
j_call: TRBJ1-4
clone_size: once
d_call: -
v_call: TRBV3-1/TRBV3-2

cdr3_aa: CASLPQANYYGYTF
cdr3_nt: TGTGCCAGCCTCCCCCAAGCGAATTACTATGGCTACACCTTC
j_call: TRBJ1-2
clone_size: -
d_call: -
v_call: TRBV6-6

cdr3_aa: CASSVDPGQHTYEQYF
cdr3_nt: TGTGCCAGCAGCGTGGACCCGGGACAGCATACCTACGAGCAGTACTTC
j_call: TRBJ2-7
clone_size: -
d_call: TRBD1
v_call: TRBV9

cdr3_aa: CASSRGQPQHF
cdr3_nt: TGTGCCAGCAGTCGAGGTCAGCCCCAGCATTTT
j_call: TRBJ1-5
clone_size: -
d_call: -
v_call: TRBV12-3/TRBV12-4

cdr3_aa: CASSPQWGQGRHGFHTDTQYF
cdr3_nt: TGTGCCAGTAGTCCGCAATGGGGACAGGGCCGCCACGGCTTTCACACAGATACGCAGTATTTT
j_call: TRBJ2-3
clone_size: -
d_call: TRBD1
v_call: TRBV19

cdr3_aa: CASSLGQADHNSPLHF
cdr3_nt: TGTGCCAGCAGCTTGGGACAGGCTGACCATAATTCACCCCTCCACTTT
j_call: TRBJ1-6
clone_size: -
d_call: TRBD1
v_call: TRBV7-9

cdr3_aa: CASSLQGSGANVLTF
cdr3_nt: TGTGCCAGCAGTTTACAGGGCTCTGGGGCCAACGTCCTGACTTTC
j_call: TRBJ2-6
clone_size: -
d_call: -
v_call: TRBV6-5

cdr3_aa: CASSQVREETQYF
cdr3_nt: TGCGCCAGCAGCCAAGTCCGAGAAGAGACCCAGTACTTC
j_call: TRBJ2-5
clone_size: -
d_call: -
v_call: TRBV4-3

cdr3_aa: CASSIQGQGVGDTQYF
cdr3_nt: TGTGCCAGTAGTATACAAGGACAGGGGGTAGGAGATACGCAGTATTTT
j_call: TRBJ2-3
clone_size: -
d_call: TRBD1
v_call: TRBV19

cdr3_aa: CASSDQTAYNEQFF
cdr3_nt: TGTGCCAGCAGCGATCAGACAGCCTACAATGAGCAGTTCTTC
j_call: TRBJ2-1
clone_size: -
d_call: -
v_call: TRBV7-9

cdr3_aa: CASSQVHRGDSPLHF
cdr3_nt: TGCGCCAGCAGCCAAGTACATCGGGGGGATTCACCCCTCCACTTT
j_call: TRBJ1-6
clone_size: few
d_call: -
v_call: TRBV4-3

cdr3_aa: CASSPNAGQGNYGYTF
cdr3_nt: TGTGCCAGCAGCCCTAACGCTGGACAGGGAAACTATGGCTACACCTTC
j_call: TRBJ1-2
clone_size: -
d_call: TRBD1
v_call: TRBV16

cdr3_aa: CASSPISGLSSNQPQHF
cdr3_nt: TGTGCCAGCTCACCAATAAGCGGACTTAGTAGCAATCAGCCCCAGCATTTT
j_call: TRBJ1-5
clone_size: -
d_call: -
v_call: TRBV18

cdr3_aa: CASSQDAQGEDTQYF
cdr3_nt: TGTGCCAGCAGCCAAGATGCACAGGGTGAAGATACGCAGTATTTT
j_call: TRBJ2-3
clone_size: -
d_call: -
v_call: TRBV4-2

cdr3_aa: CASSQGDIRSYNEQFF
cdr3_nt: TGCGCCAGCAGCCAAGGGGACATCCGCTCCTACAATGAGCAGTTCTTC
j_call: TRBJ2-1
clone_size: -
d_call: -
v_call: TRBV4-3

cdr3_aa: CASSLFRAYEQYF
cdr3_nt: TGTGCCAGCAGTTTATTCCGGGCCTACGAGCAGTACTTC
j_call: TRBJ2-7
clone_size: -
d_call: -
v_call: TRBV27

cdr3_aa: CASSEFDYGYTF
cdr3_nt: TGTGCCAGCAGTGAATTCGACTATGGCTACACCTTC
j_call: TRBJ1-2
clone_size: -
d_call: -
v_call: TRBV25-1

cdr3_aa: CACPQGSGNTIYF
cdr3_nt: TGTGCCTGCCCACAGGGCTCTGGAAACACCATATATTTT
j_call: TRBJ1-3
clone_size: -
d_call: -
v_call: TRBV30

cdr3_aa: CASRLGALLEQYF
cdr3_nt: TGTGCCAGCAGGCTTGGGGCACTCCTCGAGCAGTACTTC
j_call: TRBJ2-7
clone_size: once
d_call: -
v_call: TRBV12-3/TRBV12-4

cdr3_aa: CASSPRLVSYNEQFF
cdr3_nt: TGTGCCAGCAGCCCGCGACTAGTTTCCTACAATGAGCAGTTCTTC
j_call: TRBJ2-1
clone_size: -
d_call: -
v_call: TRBV5-8

cdr3_aa: CASSIKAGSNQPQHF
cdr3_nt: TGTGCCAGTAGTATAAAGGCAGGTAGCAATCAGCCCCAGCATTTT
j_call: TRBJ1-5
clone_size: -
d_call: -
v_call: TRBV19

cdr3_aa: CASSPSSANTGELFF
cdr3_nt: TGTGCCAGCTCACCCTCTTCGGCGAACACCGGGGAGCTGTTTTTT
j_call: TRBJ2-2
clone_size: -
d_call: -
v_call: TRBV18

cdr3_aa: CASSPVSFYSFNYGYTF
cdr3_nt: TGTGCCAGCAGTCCCGTCTCATTTTACAGCTTTAACTATGGCTACACCTTC
j_call: TRBJ1-2
clone_size: -
d_call: -
v_call: TRBV27

cdr3_aa: CASSRQGADTEAFF
cdr3_nt: TGTGCCAGCAGCCGGCAGGGGGCCGACACTGAAGCTTTCTTT
j_call: TRBJ1-1
clone_size: few
d_call: TRBD1
v_call: TRBV7-3

cdr3_aa: CASSLFGQNYQETQYF
cdr3_nt: TGTGCCAGCAGCTTGTTCGGACAGAACTACCAAGAGACCCAGTACTTC
j_call: TRBJ2-5
clone_size: -
d_call: -
v_call: TRBV5-5

cdr3_aa: CSVERFGGDRGMSSYEQYF
cdr3_nt: TGCAGCGTTGAAAGGTTCGGCGGGGACAGGGGAATGAGCTCCTACGAGCAGTACTTC
j_call: TRBJ2-7
clone_size: -
d_call: TRBD1
v_call: TRBV29-1

cdr3_aa: CASTRGQLISSGNTIYF
cdr3_nt: TGTGCCAGTACCCGAGGGCAGCTTATCAGCTCTGGAAACACCATATATTTT
j_call: TRBJ1-3
clone_size: -
d_call: -
v_call: TRBV19

cdr3_aa: CASSLKPRPYETQYF
cdr3_nt: TGTGCCAGCAGCTTAAAGCCCCGTCCGTATGAGACCCAGTACTTC
j_call: TRBJ2-5
clone_size: -
d_call: -
v_call: TRBV13

cdr3_aa: CASSPSNTGELFF
cdr3_nt: TGTGCCAGCAGCCCGAGCAACACCGGGGAGCTGTTTTTT
j_call: TRBJ2-2
clone_size: once
d_call: -
v_call: TRBV5-4

cdr3_aa: CASSGQWNEKLFF
cdr3_nt: TGTGCCAGTAGTGGTCAGTGGAATGAAAAACTGTTTTTT
j_call: TRBJ1-4
clone_size: -
d_call: -
v_call: TRBV19

cdr3_aa: CASSLALGLVLGEQFF
cdr3_nt: TGCGCCAGCAGCTTGGCCTTGGGACTAGTCTTGGGTGAGCAGTTCTTC
j_call: TRBJ2-1
clone_size: -
d_call: TRBD2
v_call: TRBV5-1

cdr3_aa: CASSLAGGQPQHF
cdr3_nt: TGTGCCAGCAGCTTGGCGGGGGGGCAGCCCCAGCATTTT
j_call: TRBJ1-5
clone_size: -
d_call: -
v_call: TRBV5-8

cdr3_aa: CASSYGGGTNYGYTF
cdr3_nt: TGTGCCAGCAGTTACGGGGGGGGAACTAACTATGGCTACACCTTC
j_call: TRBJ1-2
clone_size: -
d_call: -
v_call: TRBV6-5

cdr3_aa: CASSRLSDKAPYEQYF
cdr3_nt: TGTGCCAGTAGTCGGTTGTCCGACAAGGCCCCCTACGAGCAGTACTTC
j_call: TRBJ2-7
clone_size: -
d_call: -
v_call: TRBV19

cdr3_aa: CASTRRLAGGSTDTQYF
cdr3_nt: TGTGCCAGCACCCGCCGACTAGCGGGAGGTAGCACAGATACGCAGTATTTT
j_call: TRBJ2-3
clone_size: -
d_call: TRBD2
v_call: TRBV7-2

cdr3_aa: CASSSGYLEKLFF
cdr3_nt: TGTGCCAGCAGCTCCGGGTATCTTGAAAAACTGTTTTTT
j_call: TRBJ1-4
clone_size: -
d_call: -
v_call: TRBV7-2

cdr3_aa: CASSSGSSYEQYF
cdr3_nt: TGTGCCAGCAGCTCAGGATCATCCTACGAGCAGTACTTC
j_call: TRBJ2-7
clone_size: -
d_call: -
v_call: TRBV5-4

cdr3_aa: CASSPPGDFYNEQFF
cdr3_nt: TGTGCCAGCTCACCACCGGGAGACTTTTACAATGAGCAGTTCTTC
j_call: TRBJ2-1
clone_size: -
d_call: -
v_call: TRBV18

cdr3_aa: CAAGQNEKLFF
cdr3_nt: TGTGCCGCGGGACAGAATGAAAAACTGTTTTTT
j_call: TRBJ1-4
clone_size: -
d_call: TRBD1
v_call: TRBV30